Presented here are 5 T cell receptor beta chains from one specimen sequenced in a study of blood T cell repertoires in COVID-19. The method was immunoSEQ multiplex PCR; TCRdb's version includes in-frame clones alone and lacks a portion of them. The sample lists 140,000 to 150,000 clones, approximately 84% occurring once. Sequencing input: peripheral blood. The receptors here all came from an older woman with acute or convalescent COVID-19.

V gene TRBV3-1 (or the pseudogene TRBV3-2) combines with J gene TRBJ1-2; D is uncertain. The CDR3 runs to 13 residues. Germline V gene lookup returns CDR1 LGHDT and CDR2 YNNKEL (reference sequence). Trimming took off 1 base at V and 4 bases at J, with 7 bases between the two ends. CDR3 nucleotides: TGTGCCAGCAGCCAAGTAGCCAGCTATGGCTACACCTTC. This encodes CASSQVASYGYTF.

The CDR3: CASSASIPGQGAWGYTF. The CDR3 region has the DNA TGTGCCAGCAGTGCTTCAATACCGGGACAGGGGGCTTGGGGCTACACCTTC. V is TRBV25-1 and J is TRBJ1-2, with 12 bases matching TRBD1. CDR3 length: 17 residues. V dropped 4 bases and J dropped 8; count of bases not matched to a gene: 14. The V gene's germline CDR1 is MGHDK and CDR2 SYGVNS.

V usage is TRBV5-1 and J usage is TRBJ2-7; D is undetermined. Germline loops: CDR1 SGHRS, CDR2 YFSETQ. The CDR3 has 14 residues. Trimming cost V 8 bases and J 1 base, with 16 bases left between them. For the CDR3, the DNA is TGCGCCAGTAAGCTAGTTTTATCGTCCTACGAGCAGTACTTC. Encoded protein: CASKLVLSSYEQYF.

The chain has TRBV19 and TRBJ1-5; a weak D match, TRBD1 (5 bases). Trimming pared 10 bases from V and 3 bases from J, leaving 13 bases between. The CDR3 runs to 13 residues. Germline-derived CDR1 and CDR2 are LNHDA and SQIVND (reference sequence). The CDR3 sequence is CATTTEFNQPQHF. The CDR3 DNA follows: TGTGCCACCACGACAGAGTTCAATCAGCCCCAGCATTTT. Supplemented by reference TRBV19 and TRBJ1-5, the full variable domain reads DGGITQSPKYLFRKEGQNVTLSCEQNLNHDAMYWYRQDPGQGLRLIYYSQIVNDFQKGDIAEGYSVSREKKESFPLTVTSAQKNPTAFYLCATTTEFNQPQHFGDGTRLSIL.

This chain joins TRBV6-5 and TRBJ2-7, with 8 bases fitting TRBD2. After removal of 6 bases from V and 4 bases from J, the junction contained 11 bases not matched to a gene. The CDR3 sequence is 15 residues long. Germline V CDR1 and CDR2: MNHEY, SVGAGI. CDR3 residues: CASSLLIAGLYEQYF. CDR3 nucleotides: TGTGCCAGCAGCCTATTAATAGCGGGACTTTACGAGCAGTACTTC.